These 18 T cell receptor beta chains were all obtained from the same sample, sequenced in a study of OX40 agonist ivuxolimab in advanced cancers. Assay: immunoSEQ multiplex PCR; the TCRdb copy retains only in-frame clones and omits some. This sample has 60,000 to 85,000 clones, with around four fifths found just once. This material consisted of CD4+ or CD8+ T cells sorted from blood, taken in a trial of the OX40 agonist ivuxolimab. Receptors were obtained from an adult with an advanced solid tumor such as melanoma, head and neck, liver or kidney cancer.

The chain uses TRBV4-1 and TRBJ2-1, with 8 bases aligning to TRBD2. CDR1 is MGHRA and CDR2 is YSYEKL in the germline V gene. The junction had 10 bases not matched to a gene; V was cut back by 0 bases and J by 0 bases. The CDR3 is made up of 19 amino acids. CDR3 residues: CASSQDAAAGDSSYNEQFF. DNA of the CDR3: TGCGCCAGCAGCCAAGATGCGGCAGCGGGAGATAGCTCCTACAATGAGCAGTTCTTC.

The CDR3 DNA reads TGTGCCACCACGCAAGCGGGAGATTACTACAATGAGCAGTTCTTC. Its protein product is CATTQAGDYYNEQFF. The chain combines TRBV6-1 with TRBJ2-1; 8 bases line up with TRBD2. Per germline, CDR1 MNHNS and CDR2 SASEGT. The CDR3 sequence is 15 residues long. Trimming at V came to 10 bases and at J to 3 bases, leaving 11 bases not matched to a gene.

The chain recombines TRBV2 with TRBJ2-5; 7 positions agree with TRBD1. This CDR3 region has 14 residues. The germline V gene encodes CDR1 SNHLY and CDR2 FYNNEI. Germline trimming cut 6 bases from V and 7 bases from J; bases unmatched to any gene: 11. CDR3 residues: CASSADRQGGTQYF. CDR3 DNA sequence: TGTGCCAGCAGCGCCGACCGACAGGGCGGGACCCAGTACTTC.

V usage is TRBV5-1 and J usage is TRBJ1-6; 8 nucleotides line up with TRBD1. The CDR3 has 17 residues. CDR1 is SGHRS and CDR2 is YFSETQ in the germline V gene. J gave up 9 bases and V 4 bases, and 15 bases lay outside the gene matches. CDR3 protein: CASSPTTRTGIFSPLHF. For the CDR3, the DNA is TGCGCCAGCAGCCCTACAACCCGGACAGGGATTTTTTCACCCCTCCACTTT.

V gene TRBV2 combines with J gene TRBJ1-1; D perhaps matches TRBD1 (5 bases). Trimming took off 7 bases at V and 11 bases at J, with 17 bases between the two ends. The CDR3 has 12 amino acids. CDR1 SNHLY and CDR2 FYNNEI come from the germline V gene. In DNA form, the CDR3 reads TGTGCCAGCATCGAATGGGATAGGGACGCTTTCTTT. Protein sequence: CASIEWDRDAFF. Filled out from reference TRBV2 and TRBJ1-1, the complete variable domain reads EPEVTQTPSHQVTQMGQEVILRCVPISNHLYFYWYRQILGQKVEFLVSFYNNEISEKSEIFDDQFSVERPDGSNFTLKIRSTKLEDSAMYFCASIEWDRDAFFGQGTRLTVV.

V is TRBV7-3 and J is TRBJ2-3; 7 bases align to TRBD2. V lost 2 bases to trimming and J lost 2 bases; unmatched junction nucleotides: 7. Germline CDR1 and CDR2: SGHTA and FQGTGA. The CDR3 consists of 16 residues. The CDR3 spells CASSLGPAGSTDTQYF. As DNA, the CDR3 is TGTGCCAGCAGCTTAGGTCCAGCGGGGTCCACAGATACGCAGTATTTT.

The chain is built from TRBV28 and TRBJ1-5, with TRBD1 identical over 7 bases. CDR3 length: 13 residues. The ends lost 5 bases at V and 11 bases at J; junction bases unmatched: 9. Germline loops: CDR1 MDHEN, CDR2 SYDVKM. CDR3 sequence (DNA): TGTGCCAGCAGTGTCGGGGACAGCTTATCCCAGCATTTT. It encodes CASSVGDSLSQHF.

The J gene is TRBJ2-1, the V gene TRBV27, with 8 bases aligning to TRBD1. The CDR3 loop spans 15 amino acids. V lost 5 bases, J lost 2 bases, and 5 bases stayed unmatched. CDR1 MNHEY and CDR2 SMNVEV come from the germline V gene (reference sequence). In nucleotides, the CDR3 is TGTGCCAGCAGTAAACGACAGGGGCCCTACAATGAGCAGTTCTTC. This sequence encodes CASSKRQGPYNEQFF.

This clone has a single count. V usage is TRBV19 and J usage is TRBJ1-5; 9 bases align to TRBD1. The CDR3 consists of 15 residues. Germline CDR1 and CDR2: LNHDA and SQIVND (reference sequence). The V gene end was trimmed by 5 bases and the J gene end by 6 bases; junction bases not matched to a gene: 8. The CDR3 is CASSAQTGGRQPQHF. The CDR3 region has the DNA TGTGCCAGTAGTGCCCAGACAGGGGGGCGTCAGCCCCAGCATTTT.

This rearrangement joins TRBV6-6 to TRBJ2-7; D uncertain. V lost 5 bases and J lost 2, with 7 bases in between. The CDR3 totals 12 residues. The germline CDR1 and CDR2 sequences are MNHNY and SVGAGI (reference sequence). The CDR3 DNA reads TGTGCCAGCAGTCCTTCGACCTACGAGCAGTACTTC. Encoded protein: CASSPSTYEQYF.

The chain is built from TRBV6-5 and TRBJ2-2; maybe TRBD1 (6 bases). The germline V and J ends were trimmed by 8 bases and 6 bases, with 19 bases remaining between them. This CDR3 has 15 amino acids. From germline, CDR1 is MNHEY and CDR2 SVGAGI. The DNA for the CDR3 is TGTGCCAGCGAACGACAGGAACTGTTCCCCGGGGAGCTGTTTTTT. Encoded protein: CASERQELFPGELFF.

This clone was counted between two and nine times. The genes are TRBV7-3 and TRBJ2-3; D is uncertain. Germline V CDR1 and CDR2: SGHTA, FQGTGA. V lost 1 base and J lost 1, with 9 bases in between. This CDR3 has 15 residues. CDR3 region: CASSLKYSGTDTQYF. The CDR3 DNA reads as TGTGCCAGCAGCTTAAAGTACTCTGGCACAGATACGCAGTATTTT.

The V and J genes are TRBV28 and TRBJ1-1; D is uncertain. Germline lookup yields CDR1 MDHEN and CDR2 SYDVKM. The CDR3 is made up of 17 amino acids. Trimming cost V 4 bases and J 4 bases, with 22 bases left between them. Here the CDR3 DNA reads TGTGCCAGCAGTTACGACTGGCGGACTTTTCGGGGCACTGAAGCTTTCTTT. Its translation: CASSYDWRTFRGTEAFF.

This clone was counted between two and nine times. This chain connects TRBV28 to TRBJ1-2, with 7 bases aligning to TRBD1. With 2 bases clipped from V and 12 bases from J, the junction kept 9 bases outside the gene matches. Germline V lookup: CDR1 MDHEN, CDR2 SYDVKM. The CDR3 spans 13 residues. CDR3 protein: CASSLGQGGFDTF. CDR3 in DNA: TGTGCCAGCAGTTTAGGGCAGGGGGGGTTCGACACCTTC.

The V and J genes are TRBV19 and TRBJ1-5; TRBD1 matches at 7 bases. CDR3 length: 16 amino acids. The germline CDR1 and CDR2 sequences are LNHDA and SQIVND (reference sequence). The V and J ends lost 1 base and 11 bases, in that order; junction bases with no gene match: 14. The CDR3 protein is CASSIGSGTAVGSQHF. The CDR3 region has the DNA TGTGCCAGTAGTATAGGGTCCGGGACAGCTGTAGGGTCCCAGCATTTT.

CDR3 nucleotides: TGCGCCAGCAGCAACCCCGGGACTCGACCCACCTACGAGCAGTACTTC. It translates to CASSNPGTRPTYEQYF. V and J are TRBV5-1 and TRBJ2-7; D might be TRBD2 (6 bases). The CDR3 consists of 16 residues. The germline CDR1 and CDR2 sequences are SGHRS and YFSETQ. V shed 4 bases and J shed 2 bases, with 19 bases lying between them.

For this clone: A read error may produce the germline difference seen at one junction end. The DNA of the CDR3 is TGTGCTAGCAGCTCCCTAGCGGAATACCAAGAGACCCAGTACTTC. Translated, it gives CASSSLAEYQETQYF. The rearrangement joins TRBV7-7 to TRBJ2-5, with TRBD2 matching over 7 bases. This CDR3 has 15 residues. Germline CDR1 reads SSHAT; CDR2 reads FNYEAQ (reference sequence).

The chain couples TRBV18 to TRBJ1-1; D remains unclear. The CDR3 contains 12 residues. V shed 1 base and J shed 5 bases, with 5 bases lying between them. In germline, CDR1 is KGHSH, CDR2 LQKENI. The CDR3 region has the DNA TGTGCCAGCTCACCACAGGGAACTGAAGCTTTCTTT. Amino acids: CASSPQGTEAFF.